Listed below are T cell receptor beta chains from one sample, sequenced in a study of OX40 agonist ivuxolimab in advanced cancers. Clones were sequenced by immunoSEQ multiplex PCR, and TCRdb holds only the in-frame ones, with some missing. The repertoire consists of tens of thousands of clones, with about 88% occurring once and the leading ten covering around 0.34%. The sample was CD4+ or CD8+ T cells sorted from blood, taken in a trial of the OX40 agonist ivuxolimab. These receptor sequences come from an adult with an advanced solid tumor such as melanoma, head and neck, liver or kidney cancer. Both conserved end residues are part of each CDR3. Each record gives: V gene, D gene, clone size, J gene, CDR3 DNA, CDR3 protein. D genes are given only for firm matches. A row's size may be missing; if present it is once, few, many or a size class.

V gene: TRBV7-8
D gene: TRBD1
clone size: .
J gene: TRBJ2-5
CDR3 DNA: TGTGCCAGCAGCTCACAGGGACAGAGCCAAGAGACCCAGTACTTC
CDR3 protein: CASSSQGQSQETQYF

V gene: TRBV6-5
D gene: TRBD1
clone size: once
J gene: TRBJ1-4
CDR3 DNA: TGTGCCAGCAGCCCCGGACAGGCGGGAGAAAAACTGTTTTTT
CDR3 protein: CASSPGQAGEKLFF

V gene: TRBV11-2
D gene: .
clone size: few
J gene: TRBJ1-4
CDR3 DNA: TGTGCCAGCAGCTCAAGGCCGGGACGGAAGAATGAAAAACTGTTTTTT
CDR3 protein: CASSSRPGRKNEKLFF

V gene: TRBV11-1
D gene: .
clone size: once
J gene: TRBJ2-7
CDR3 DNA: TGTGCCAGCAGCTTAGCGCTCGGACAGAATATACCCTACGAGCAGTACTTC
CDR3 protein: CASSLALGQNIPYEQYF

V gene: TRBV6-6
D gene: TRBD1
clone size: .
J gene: TRBJ2-1
CDR3 DNA: TGTGCCAGCAGCCCTCGACAGGGTCGCTCCTACAATGAGCAGTTCTTC
CDR3 protein: CASSPRQGRSYNEQFF

V gene: TRBV7-7
D gene: TRBD2
clone size: .
J gene: TRBJ2-3
CDR3 DNA: TGTGCTAGCAGCTTAGAGGAAAAGCGGGAGGGCCTGGGAGATACGCAGTATTTT
CDR3 protein: CASSLEEKREGLGDTQYF

V gene: TRBV4-3
D gene: .
clone size: once
J gene: TRBJ1-2
CDR3 DNA: TGCGCCAGCAGCCAAGATCGGTCAGGGGAGAGGGGCTACACCTTC
CDR3 protein: CASSQDRSGERGYTF

V gene: TRBV7-9
D gene: TRBD1
clone size: .
J gene: TRBJ2-2
CDR3 DNA: TGTGCCAGCAGCTCCACCAAGACAGGGGGCGGTGGGGAGCTGTTTTTT
CDR3 protein: CASSSTKTGGGGELFF

V gene: TRBV19
D gene: .
clone size: .
J gene: TRBJ1-5
CDR3 DNA: TGTGCCAGTAGTATAAGAAGGGGGGTCTTTCAGCCCCAGCATTTT
CDR3 protein: CASSIRRGVFQPQHF

V gene: TRBV15
D gene: TRBD1
clone size: .
J gene: TRBJ2-7
CDR3 DNA: TGTGCCACCAGCAGCGGACAGGGGGATCTCCACGAGCAGTACTTC
CDR3 protein: CATSSGQGDLHEQYF

V gene: TRBV7-7
D gene: .
clone size: .
J gene: TRBJ2-2
CDR3 DNA: TGTGCTAGCAGCTTGGACACCGGGGAGCTGTTTTTT
CDR3 protein: CASSLDTGELFF

V gene: TRBV5-4
D gene: TRBD1
clone size: .
J gene: TRBJ2-1
CDR3 DNA: TGTGCCAGCAGCTTGGGAGGGACAGGAAATGAGCAGTTCTTC
CDR3 protein: CASSLGGTGNEQFF

V gene: TRBV29-1
D gene: TRBD2
clone size: .
J gene: TRBJ2-3
CDR3 DNA: TGCAGCGTTGAGGGGGGACTAGCGGGCACAGATACGCAGTATTTT
CDR3 protein: CSVEGGLAGTDTQYF

V gene: TRBV4-2
D gene: TRBD1
clone size: .
J gene: TRBJ1-3
CDR3 DNA: TGTGCCAGCAGCCGGATCCGACAGGGTTCTGGAAACACCATATATTTT
CDR3 protein: CASSRIRQGSGNTIYF

V gene: TRBV7-9
D gene: .
clone size: .
J gene: TRBJ1-2
CDR3 DNA: TGTGCCAGCAGCTTAGATTGGGAGTCCCATGGCTACACCTTC
CDR3 protein: CASSLDWESHGYTF

V gene: TRBV10-2
D gene: .
clone size: .
J gene: TRBJ2-6
CDR3 DNA: TGCGCCAGCACCAGCTCTGGGGCCAACGTCCTGACTTTC
CDR3 protein: CASTSSGANVLTF

V gene: TRBV7-3
D gene: .
clone size: .
J gene: TRBJ1-6
CDR3 DNA: TGTGCCAGCAGGTCCGTGGCCCCTTCACCCCTCCACTTT
CDR3 protein: CASRSVAPSPLHF

V gene: TRBV11-3
D gene: .
clone size: once
J gene: TRBJ2-7
CDR3 DNA: TGTGCCAGCAGCCCCCCGGGTAGCCCAGTGCAGTACTTC
CDR3 protein: CASSPPGSPVQYF

V gene: TRBV10-3
D gene: .
clone size: .
J gene: TRBJ2-7
CDR3 DNA: TGTGCCACCCTCCCGGCCCTGGATGTATACGAGCAGTACTTC
CDR3 protein: CATLPALDVYEQYF

V gene: TRBV6-1
D gene: .
clone size: .
J gene: TRBJ2-2
CDR3 DNA: TGTGCCAGCAGGTCACCCTTGAACACCGGGGAGCTGTTTTTT
CDR3 protein: CASRSPLNTGELFF

V gene: TRBV19
D gene: .
clone size: .
J gene: TRBJ1-4
CDR3 DNA: TGTGCCAGTAGTATTAGCAGGGTCGAAAAACTGTTTTTT
CDR3 protein: CASSISRVEKLFF

V gene: TRBV19
D gene: .
clone size: .
J gene: TRBJ1-2
CDR3 DNA: TGTGCCAGTAGTATAGGGAACAGGGTCGGCTACACCTTC
CDR3 protein: CASSIGNRVGYTF

V gene: TRBV7-2
D gene: .
clone size: .
J gene: TRBJ2-3
CDR3 DNA: TGTGCCAGCAGCTTAGGATGGAAAGCGGCGCAGTATTTT
CDR3 protein: CASSLGWKAAQYF

V gene: TRBV7-2
D gene: .
clone size: .
J gene: TRBJ1-5
CDR3 DNA: TGTGCCAGCAGCTTAGTAGTATACAGAACAGGGAATCAGCCCCAGCATTTT
CDR3 protein: CASSLVVYRTGNQPQHF

V gene: TRBV7-2
D gene: TRBD2
clone size: .
J gene: TRBJ2-3
CDR3 DNA: TGTGCCAGCAGCCCCGGGGCTAGCGGGGGCCGAGATACGCAGTATTTT
CDR3 protein: CASSPGASGGRDTQYF

V gene: TRBV11-2
D gene: TRBD2
clone size: once
J gene: TRBJ2-5
CDR3 DNA: TGTGCCAGCAGCTTAGTTGTAAGCGGGATAGTGGAGACCCAGTACTTC
CDR3 protein: CASSLVVSGIVETQYF

V gene: TRBV19
D gene: TRBD1
clone size: .
J gene: TRBJ2-7
CDR3 DNA: TGTGCCAGTAGTATGCGGACAGGGAGCTCCTACGAGCAGTACTTC
CDR3 protein: CASSMRTGSSYEQYF

V gene: TRBV6-1
D gene: TRBD1
clone size: .
J gene: TRBJ2-5
CDR3 DNA: TGTGCCAGCAGTGAAGGCCGAGACAGGGGGTTTGAGACCCAGTACTTC
CDR3 protein: CASSEGRDRGFETQYF

V gene: TRBV19
D gene: .
clone size: .
J gene: TRBJ1-1
CDR3 DNA: TGTGCCACGAACAGGGCGTTGTACACTGAAGCTTTCTTT
CDR3 protein: CATNRALYTEAFF

V gene: TRBV19
D gene: .
clone size: .
J gene: TRBJ1-1
CDR3 DNA: TGTGCCAGTAGTACTTCTCATTTGGGAAGGTTCCGCACTGAAGCTTTCTTT
CDR3 protein: CASSTSHLGRFRTEAFF

V gene: TRBV6-1
D gene: TRBD2
clone size: .
J gene: TRBJ2-1
CDR3 DNA: TGTGCCAGCAGTGAAGTACTAGCGGGAGTGATTGAGCAGTTCTTC
CDR3 protein: CASSEVLAGVIEQFF

V gene: TRBV28
D gene: .
clone size: once
J gene: TRBJ1-2
CDR3 DNA: TGTGCCAGCAGTCCTAACACCTATGGCTACACCTTC
CDR3 protein: CASSPNTYGYTF

V gene: TRBV4-3
D gene: TRBD1
clone size: .
J gene: TRBJ1-5
CDR3 DNA: TGCGCCAGCAGCCAAGAATGGTTAGGGACAGGGGGCCAGCCCCAGCATTTT
CDR3 protein: CASSQEWLGTGGQPQHF

V gene: TRBV18
D gene: .
clone size: .
J gene: TRBJ2-1
CDR3 DNA: TGTGCCAGTGCCTGGGGCAGAGAAAACAATGAGCAGTTCTTC
CDR3 protein: CASAWGRENNEQFF

V gene: TRBV5-6
D gene: TRBD1
clone size: .
J gene: TRBJ1-6
CDR3 DNA: TGTGCCAGCAGCTTGGGGATGACAGGGGATAATTCACCCCTCCACTTT
CDR3 protein: CASSLGMTGDNSPLHF

V gene: TRBV28
D gene: TRBD1
clone size: .
J gene: TRBJ1-2
CDR3 DNA: TGTGCCAGCAGTTATCAGGGGGATGGCTACACCTTC
CDR3 protein: CASSYQGDGYTF

V gene: TRBV10-3
D gene: .
clone size: .
J gene: TRBJ1-5
CDR3 DNA: TGTGCCATCAGTAATGTTGTGAGCAATCAGCCCCAGCATTTT
CDR3 protein: CAISNVVSNQPQHF

V gene: TRBV19
D gene: .
clone size: .
J gene: TRBJ1-1
CDR3 DNA: TGTGCCAGCAGGGATCGGGACACTGAAGCTTTCTTT
CDR3 protein: CASRDRDTEAFF

V gene: TRBV19
D gene: TRBD1
clone size: .
J gene: TRBJ1-2
CDR3 DNA: TGTGCCAGTAGTAAGGGGACAGGGATGGACTATGGCTACACCTTC
CDR3 protein: CASSKGTGMDYGYTF

V gene: TRBV10-2
D gene: TRBD1
clone size: .
J gene: TRBJ2-5
CDR3 DNA: TGCGCCAGCAGCTGGACAGGGGGAATCCAAGAGACCCAGTACTTC
CDR3 protein: CASSWTGGIQETQYF

V gene: TRBV14
D gene: .
clone size: .
J gene: TRBJ1-2
CDR3 DNA: TGTGCCAGCAGCCCCTGGGAAACCTATGGCTACACCTTC
CDR3 protein: CASSPWETYGYTF

V gene: TRBV29-1
D gene: .
clone size: .
J gene: TRBJ1-2
CDR3 DNA: TGCAGCGTTGAATTTTCAGGGTTTGTTCACTATGGCTACACCTTC
CDR3 protein: CSVEFSGFVHYGYTF

V gene: TRBV5-6
D gene: .
clone size: .
J gene: TRBJ2-1
CDR3 DNA: TGTGCCAGCAGCTACGGGACAAGGGGGTATGAGCAGTTCTTC
CDR3 protein: CASSYGTRGYEQFF

V gene: TRBV5-6
D gene: TRBD2
clone size: .
J gene: TRBJ2-5
CDR3 DNA: TGTGCCAGCAACACTCTAGCGGGAGGCGGACAAGAGACCCAGTACTTC
CDR3 protein: CASNTLAGGGQETQYF

V gene: TRBV6-5
D gene: TRBD1
clone size: .
J gene: TRBJ2-7
CDR3 DNA: TGTGCCAGCAGTGACAGGGGGCCCGAGCAGTACTTC
CDR3 protein: CASSDRGPEQYF

V gene: TRBV18
D gene: .
clone size: .
J gene: TRBJ1-1
CDR3 DNA: TGTGCCAGCTCAAAAGGGACAACCGGGGCTGAAGCTTTCTTT
CDR3 protein: CASSKGTTGAEAFF

V gene: TRBV28
D gene: TRBD1
clone size: .
J gene: TRBJ2-7
CDR3 DNA: TGTGCCACCTGGGAGACAGGGACAGGGTCCTACGAGCAGTACTTC
CDR3 protein: CATWETGTGSYEQYF

V gene: TRBV7-9
D gene: TRBD1
clone size: .
J gene: TRBJ1-1
CDR3 DNA: TGTGCCAGCAGCACTTCCGGGACAGTAACTGAAGCTTTCTTT
CDR3 protein: CASSTSGTVTEAFF

V gene: TRBV11-2
D gene: TRBD2
clone size: .
J gene: TRBJ2-3
CDR3 DNA: TGTGCCAGCAGCTTAGATAGGACTAGGGATACGCAGTATTTT
CDR3 protein: CASSLDRTRDTQYF